This T cell receptor (beta chain) is from a study of blood T cell repertoires in COVID-19. The wider study: Whether acute or convalescent, the COVID-19 samples came from the United States, Italy and Spain. The cDNA or gDNA used as material had been derived from T cells, B-cell-depleted T cells, or PBMCs.

Enrolled during active infection, Seattle patients were then followed longitudinally. The CDR3 contains 14 residues. Per the germline V gene, CDR1 is SNHLY and CDR2 is FYNNEI. Trimming took 10 bases from V and 13 from J, leaving 23 bases between them. The authors' processing: Reference gene primers were amplified, and this amplification served to estimate nucleated cell counts. Profiled with immunoSEQ multiplex PCR; TCRdb holds only in-frame clones, not every one. That table supplies the V and J calls and clone size; D and trimming were determined from the DNA. This table holds some 360,000 clones, approximately 89% found once.

The receptor was derived from a woman aged 60-75 years with COVID-19, enrolled during active disease. The sequencing sample was made of peripheral blood. This chain uses TRBV2 with TRBJ1-6; D remains ambiguous. The CDR3 is CATLISSARGPLHF. CDR3 nucleotides: TGTGCCACCTTGATTTCCAGCGCCCGGGGTCCCCTCCACTTT. Drawing the rest from reference TRBV2 and TRBJ1-6, the complete variable domain is EPEVTQTPSHQVTQMGQEVILRCVPISNHLYFYWYRQILGQKVEFLVSFYNNEISEKSEIFDDQFSVERPDGSNFTLKIRSTKLEDSAMYFCATLISSARGPLHFGNGTRLTVT.